A single sample gave rise to the 20 T cell receptor beta chains below, sequenced in a study of PD-1 blockade in mismatch repair-deficient tumors. Assay: immunoSEQ multiplex PCR; the TCRdb copy retains only in-frame clones and omits some. The data show about 68,000 clones, 78% seen once. The sequencing used peripheral blood, collected 2 weeks after starting pembrolizumab. Receptors were obtained from an adult with mismatch repair-deficient cancer.

The V call is TRBV6-1, the J call TRBJ1-1, with D perhaps matching TRBD1 (6 bases). The CDR3 loop spans 16 amino acids. Per the germline V gene, CDR1 is MNHNS and CDR2 is SASEGT. The V end lost 4 bases, the J end lost 2 bases, and 17 bases lay between the germline ends. This chain's CDR3 is CASSAPNRAFNTEAFF. As DNA, the CDR3 is TGTGCCAGCAGTGCACCCAACAGGGCGTTCAACACTGAAGCTTTCTTT.

This clone counts as medium-sized. The chain couples TRBV2 to TRBJ2-1; D unresolved. The CDR3 covers 11 residues. The V and J ends lost 4 bases and 6 bases respectively, with 4 bases between them. CDR1 SNHLY and CDR2 FYNNEI come from the germline V gene. In nucleotides, the CDR3 is TGTGCCAGCAGTGTTGGCAATGAGCAGTTCTTC. It specifies CASSVGNEQFF.

The V and J genes are TRBV6-1 and TRBJ2-1; no clear D. The CDR3 extends over 14 amino acids. V was shortened by 6 bases and J by 4 bases, with 13 bases between the two germline ends. Germline lookup yields CDR1 MNHNS and CDR2 SASEGT. CDR3 amino acids: CASRADKGYNEQFF. The DNA for the CDR3 is TGTGCCAGCAGGGCCGACAAGGGTTACAATGAGCAGTTCTTC.

The J gene is TRBJ2-7, the V gene TRBV12-5; D is unclear. Germline V gives CDR1 LGHNT, CDR2 FRNRAP. The CDR3 extends over 15 amino acids. V was shortened by 2 bases and J by 2 bases, with 13 bases between the two germline ends. The CDR3 region is CASGLRVDQPYEQYF. CDR3 bases: TGTGCTAGTGGTTTGAGGGTGGACCAACCCTACGAGCAGTACTTC.

This clone came up once. The V gene is TRBV7-6, the J gene TRBJ1-1; D gene uncertain. Germline V gene lookup returns CDR1 SGHVS and CDR2 FNYEAQ. This CDR3 is 16 amino acids long. Deletions cut 2 bases from V and 0 bases from J, with 13 bases between. Written as DNA, the CDR3 is TGTGCCAGCAGCTTATCTCCGGCCAGGATGAACACTGAAGCTTTCTTT. Amino acid sequence: CASSLSPARMNTEAFF. Full variable domain (remainder filled in from reference TRBV7-6 and TRBJ1-1): GAGVSQSPRYKVTKRGQDVALRCDPISGHVSLYWYRQALGQGPEFLTYFNYEAQQDKSGLPNDRFSAERPEGSISTLTIQRTEQRDSAMYRCASSLSPARMNTEAFFGQGTRLTVV.

V usage is TRBV30 and J usage is TRBJ1-3, with D uncertain. The V and J ends lost 1 base and 2 bases respectively, with 9 bases between them. The CDR3 is made up of 14 amino acids. Germline V gene sequence: CDR1 GTSNPN, CDR2 SVGIG (reference sequence). The CDR3 DNA reads TGTGCCTGGAGTGGGGCAGCACCTGGAAACACCATATATTTT. Translated: CAWSGAAPGNTIYF.

The chain links TRBV27 to TRBJ2-7; 10 bases are a match to TRBD2. Per the germline V gene, CDR1 is MNHEY and CDR2 is SMNVEV (reference sequence). This CDR3 is 16 amino acids long. The V and J ends lost 0 bases and 0 bases, in that order; junction bases with no gene match: 2. The CDR3 coding sequence is TGTGCCAGCAGTTTATCCGGACTAGCGGACTCCTACGAGCAGTACTTC. It codes for CASSLSGLADSYEQYF.

The genes are TRBV29-1 and TRBJ2-1, with 12 bases matching TRBD2. The germline V gene has CDR1 SQVTM and CDR2 ANQGSEA. J gave up 1 base and V 6 bases, and 7 bases lay outside the gene matches. CDR3 size: 16 residues. CDR3 nucleotides: TGCAGCGTATTATCTAGCGGGAGGGCTTCCTACAATGAGCAGTTCTTC. Translated, it gives CSVLSSGRASYNEQFF.

The genes are TRBV20-1 and TRBJ1-2; D might be TRBD1 (6 bases). V lost 5 bases and J 6 bases, leaving 10 bases between the germline ends. Germline values: CDR1 DFQATT, CDR2 SNEGSKA (reference sequence). This CDR3 is built from 11 residues. The CDR3 nucleotides are TGCAGTGCTCCACGACAGGATGGCTACACCTTC. It encodes CSAPRQDGYTF.

The CDR3, as DNA: TGTGCCAGCAGCTTTGGACAGGGGCGAAACACCATATATTTT. It codes for CASSFGQGRNTIYF. V and J are TRBV7-6 and TRBJ1-3; 9 bases align to TRBD1. V lost 3 bases to trimming and J lost 5 bases; unmatched junction nucleotides: 2. The CDR3 covers 14 residues. Germline loops: CDR1 SGHVS, CDR2 FNYEAQ. Full variable domain (missing parts from reference TRBV7-6 and TRBJ1-3): GAGVSQSPRYKVTKRGQDVALRCDPISGHVSLYWYRQALGQGPEFLTYFNYEAQQDKSGLPNDRFSAERPEGSISTLTIQRTEQRDSAMYRCASSFGQGRNTIYFGEGSWLTVV.

The V and J genes are TRBV11-1 and TRBJ2-2, with D possibly being TRBD1 (6 bases). V was clipped by 3 bases and J by 5 bases, with 10 bases between them. This CDR3 comprises 14 residues. The germline V gene encodes CDR1 SGHAT and CDR2 FQDESV (reference sequence). The CDR3 here is CASSFFRGTGELFF. In nucleotides, the CDR3 is TGTGCCAGCAGCTTCTTCAGGGGAACCGGGGAGCTGTTTTTT.

This sequence joins TRBV9 and TRBJ1-4; 9 nucleotides agree with TRBD1. J gave up 5 bases and V 3 bases, and 5 bases lay outside the gene matches. In germline, CDR1 is SGDLS, CDR2 YYNGEE. The CDR3 is 15 amino acids. The CDR3 loop reads CASSASGTGNEKLFF. The CDR3 region has the DNA TGTGCCAGCAGCGCCTCCGGGACAGGGAATGAAAAACTGTTTTTT. Variable domain in full (rest from reference TRBV9 and TRBJ1-4): DSGVTQTPKHLITATGQRVTLRCSPRSGDLSVYWYQQSLDQGLQFLIQYYNGEERAKGNILERFSAQQFPDLHSELNLSSLELGDSALYFCASSASGTGNEKLFFGSGTQLSVL.

This clone was picked up a small number of times. This sequence joins TRBV12-5 and TRBJ2-7; TRBD2 matches 13 bases. The V gene's germline CDR1 is LGHNT and CDR2 FRNRAP. With 7 bases clipped from V and 2 bases from J, the junction kept 2 bases outside the gene matches. The CDR3 spans 14 residues. The CDR3 region is CASAGTSGTYEQYF. DNA of the CDR3: TGTGCTAGTGCCGGGACTAGCGGGACCTACGAGCAGTACTTC.

In the case of this clone: The junction shows a germline mismatch at one end, possibly a read error. The CDR3 nucleotides read TGTGCTAGCAGCATCGGGACAGGGTCGGCCAATGAGCAGTTCTTC. Translating it yields CASSIGTGSANEQFF. This sequence joins TRBV7-7 and TRBJ2-1, with 9 bases fitting TRBD1. The CDR3 contains 15 residues. Germline V lookup: CDR1 SSHAT, CDR2 FNYEAQ (reference sequence).

The rearrangement links TRBV9 to TRBJ2-2; D call uncertain. Germline CDR1 and CDR2: SGDLS and YYNGEE. The V gene lost 4 bases and the J gene lost 4 bases, with 8 bases spanning the gap. The CDR3 runs 13 residues. The DNA for the CDR3 is TGTGCCAGCAGCCGTAGTGGCACCGGGGAGCTGTTTTTT. It specifies CASSRSGTGELFF. The full variable domain, rest sourced from reference TRBV9 and TRBJ2-2, is DSGVTQTPKHLITATGQRVTLRCSPRSGDLSVYWYQQSLDQGLQFLIQYYNGEERAKGNILERFSAQQFPDLHSELNLSSLELGDSALYFCASSRSGTGELFFGEGSRLTVL.

The genes are TRBV18 and TRBJ1-5; D gene unclear. The CDR3 has 15 amino acids. Trimming took off 1 base at V and 5 bases at J, with 12 bases between the two ends. Germline CDR1 reads KGHSH; CDR2 reads LQKENI. CDR3 loop: CASSPLPLGDQPQHF. The CDR3 region has the DNA TGTGCCAGCTCACCACTCCCCCTAGGTGATCAGCCCCAGCATTTT.

This chain uses TRBV5-1 with TRBJ1-4, with 7 nucleotides matching TRBD1. With 2 bases clipped from V and 4 bases from J, the junction kept 5 bases outside the gene matches. In germline, CDR1 is SGHRS, CDR2 YFSETQ. The CDR3 consists of 15 residues. CDR3 coding DNA: TGCGCCAGCAGCTTCATGACAGGGAATAATGAAAAACTGTTTTTT. Amino acids: CASSFMTGNNEKLFF.

The chain combines TRBV6-1 with TRBJ1-2, with a tentative D call TRBD1 (6 bases). V was shortened by 5 bases and J by 8 bases, with 12 bases between the two germline ends. The CDR3 has 12 residues. The V gene's germline CDR1 is MNHNS and CDR2 SASEGT. In DNA form, the CDR3 reads TGTGCCAGCAGTTGGGACAAAGAGGGCTACACCTTC. It specifies CASSWDKEGYTF.

J is TRBJ2-1 and V is TRBV18; 13 nucleotides match TRBD2. J lost 4 bases, V lost 6 bases, and 3 bases had no gene match. CDR3 length equals 15 residues. From germline, CDR1 is KGHSH and CDR2 LQKENI. The CDR3 protein is CASSRTSGSYNEQFF. The CDR3 DNA reads as TGTGCCAGCTCTCGGACTAGCGGGAGTTACAATGAGCAGTTCTTC.

The chain combines TRBV6-6 with TRBJ1-4; D gene ambiguous. CDR1 is MNHNY and CDR2 is SVGAGI in the germline V gene (reference sequence). This CDR3 has 14 residues. Trimming removed 6 bases from V and 0 bases from J, with 8 bases in between. DNA of the CDR3: TGTGCCAGCAGACCACCCGCAACTAATGAAAAACTGTTTTTT. Translation: CASRPPATNEKLFF.